What follows are 12 T cell receptor beta chains derived from one specimen sequenced in a study of beta chain bispecific antibodies for T cell cancers. The study's findings and limits: Normal T cells contributed less of the targeted TRBV signal than the leukemia cells did.

Via MiXCR, TCRdb re-called the 5' RACE reads, giving one row per CDR3 protein. This table has 20,000 to 25,000 distinct CDR3 sequences, under 3% appearing once. These receptors' antigens are unknown. Either OKT3 anti-CD3 antibody or CD3/CD28 beads expanded T cells from blood mononuclear cells over 3 days. The material sequenced was healthy donor T cells cultured with leukemia cells. The receptors originated from a human donor in good health. Some clones in this sample may be carry-over from other donors' samples.

The sample holds many counts of this clonotype. The rearrangement uses TRBV27 and TRBJ1-1, with a possible D match to TRBD1 (6 bases). The CDR3 contains 15 residues. Germline values: CDR1 MNHEY, CDR2 SMNVEV (reference sequence). V was shortened by 5 bases and J by 1 base, with 14 bases between the two germline ends. CDR3 loop: CASSPAGARNTEAFF. DNA for the CDR3: TGTGCCAGCAGTCCGGCGGGGGCCCGGAACACTGAAGCTTTCTTT.

The V gene is TRBV25-1, the J gene TRBJ1-5; D unresolved. The length of the CDR3 is 13 residues. Germline loops: CDR1 MGHDK, CDR2 SYGVNS. V was pared by 6 bases and J by 7 bases, with 13 bases between. Written as DNA, the CDR3 is TGTGCCAGCAGCGCCGGCTCGGCACAGCCCCAGCATTTT. It encodes CASSAGSAQPQHF.

The sample holds many counts of this clonotype. The chain combines TRBV7-2 with TRBJ2-5; D gene ambiguous. V was cut by 3 bases and J by 7 bases, with 12 bases left in between. The CDR3 has 13 amino acids. Germline CDR1 SGHTA, CDR2 FQGNSA. The CDR3 sequence: CASSLPPVGTQYF. CDR3 DNA sequence: TGTGCCAGCAGCTTGCCGCCGGTCGGGACCCAGTACTTC.

Ten or more counts support this clonotype. The rearrangement joins TRBV7-9 to TRBJ2-2; D possibly uses TRBD1 or TRBD2 (5 bases each). V lost 2 bases and J 0 bases, leaving 10 bases between the germline ends. The CDR3 consists of 16 residues. The germline V gene encodes CDR1 SEHNR and CDR2 FQNEAQ (reference sequence). CDR3 in DNA: TGTGCCAGCAGCTTAAGGGACCCAACGAACACCGGGGAGCTGTTTTTT. Protein sequence: CASSLRDPTNTGELFF.

The table lists this clonotype with many counts. The rearrangement uses TRBV7-9 and TRBJ2-4; the match to TRBD2 covers 12 bases. The CDR3 is made up of 15 amino acids. From germline, CDR1 is SEHNR and CDR2 FQNEAQ (reference sequence). Germline trimming cut 4 bases from V and 5 bases from J; bases unmatched to any gene: 3. CDR3 bases: TGTGCCAGCAGCTGGACTAGCGGGGACCAAAACATTCAGTACTTC. This gives the protein CASSWTSGDQNIQYF.

This clonotype came up many times. The rearrangement links TRBV2 to TRBJ2-7; TRBD2 agrees at 7 bases. From germline, CDR1 is SNHLY and CDR2 FYNNEI. The CDR3 has 15 residues. V lost 0 bases and J lost 4; bases outside the gene matches: 6. CDR3 bases: TGTGCCAGCAGTGAAGCGCGGGGAGGGACGTACGAGCAGTACTTC. As protein: CASSEARGGTYEQYF.

In its sample, this clonotype was seen many times. This chain uses TRBV3-1 with TRBJ1-2, with D unresolved. The CDR3 has 14 amino acids. The V and J ends lost 4 bases and 3 bases respectively, with 12 bases between them. Germline CDR1 reads LGHDT; CDR2 reads YNNKEL (reference sequence). The CDR3 reads CASSPRRYDYGYTF. The CDR3 coding sequence is TGTGCCAGCAGCCCCCGGAGGTACGACTATGGCTACACCTTC.

This clonotype was recorded at least ten times. The chain is built from TRBV11-2 and TRBJ2-1; TRBD2 aligns across 8 bases. V gave up 4 bases and J gave up 3 bases; unmatched junction bases: 2. This CDR3 has 14 amino acids. Germline V gene sequence: CDR1 SGHAT, CDR2 FQNNGV. In DNA, the CDR3 is TGTGCCAGCAGCTCGGGACTAGTCTACAATGAGCAGTTCTTC. As protein: CASSSGLVYNEQFF.

Of note for this clonotype: Possible read error: a much larger clone is one base away. The genes are TRBV5-1 and TRBJ1-6; 11 nucleotides line up with TRBD1. CDR1 is SGHRS, CDR2 YFSETQ, per germline. The CDR3 contains 19 residues. With 1 base clipped from V and 6 bases from J, the junction kept 12 bases outside the gene matches. The CDR3 bases are TGCGCCAGCAGCTTGCATGGACAGGGGGCGCCGGGGGTTAATTCACCCCTCCACTTT. Residues: CASSLHGQGAPGVNSPLHF.

This clonotype was seen ten or more times. CDR3: CSARLGHEQFF. CDR3 coding DNA: TGCAGTGCTAGATTGGGGCATGAGCAGTTCTTC. This chain connects TRBV20-1 to TRBJ2-1, with D possibly TRBD1 on 5 matching bases. This CDR3 comprises 11 residues. CDR1 DFQATT and CDR2 SNEGSKA come from the germline V gene (reference sequence). The V and J ends lost 2 bases and 8 bases respectively, with 7 bases between them.

This clonotype has ten or more counts. The V gene is TRBV20-1, the J gene TRBJ1-5, with 7 bases identical to TRBD1. From germline, CDR1 is DFQATT and CDR2 SNEGSKA (reference sequence). The CDR3 is made up of 14 amino acids. Germline trimming cut 6 bases from V and 5 bases from J; bases unmatched to any gene: 10. This chain's CDR3 is CSASSGQVDQPQHF. CDR3 coding DNA: TGCAGTGCCTCCTCAGGACAGGTAGATCAGCCCCAGCATTTT.

This clonotype was seen at least ten times. The chain recombines TRBV2 with TRBJ2-3; 11 bases match TRBD2. The CDR3 consists of 17 residues. CDR1 is SNHLY and CDR2 is FYNNEI in the germline V gene. The V segment lost 0 bases and the J segment 2 bases; nucleotides outside the gene matches: 4. CDR3 loop: CASSEAGLAVSTDTQYF. In DNA form, the CDR3 reads TGTGCCAGCAGTGAAGCGGGACTAGCGGTGTCCACAGATACGCAGTATTTT.